One sample yielded the 25 T cell receptor beta chains listed below, sequenced in a study of shared clonotypes between healthy human individuals. Only in-frame clones appear in the TCRdb table, and some are missing; sequencing was by immunoSEQ multiplex PCR. The profile shows about 2.3 million clones, over 90% of them singletons. The sequenced material came from naive CD4+ T cells from PBMCs. Subset denoted: CD45RA+ positively selected. These receptors all stem from a man between 18 and 29 years old in good health. Some clones in this sample may be carry-over from other donors' samples.

The chain recombines TRBV7-9 with TRBJ2-2; unclear D gene. CDR3 length: 16 residues. CDR1 and CDR2 (germline): SEHNR, FQNEAQ (reference sequence). Deletions cut 4 bases from V and 6 bases from J, with 18 bases between. The CDR3 DNA is TGTGCCAGCAGCTCTTCTCCGATCTCTGGGGCCGGGGAGCTGTTTTTT. Residues: CASSSSPISGAGELFF.

The chain joins TRBV5-1 to TRBJ2-7; TRBD2 agrees at 10 bases. V was clipped by 2 bases and J by 2 bases; unmatched bases: 10. CDR3 length equals 17 residues. Germline V gene lookup returns CDR1 SGHRS and CDR2 YFSETQ. The CDR3 DNA is TGCGCCAGCAGCTTTCTAGCGGGAGTCCCGGGGGCCTACGAGCAGTACTTC. It encodes CASSFLAGVPGAYEQYF.

The chain is built from TRBV5-6 and TRBJ2-5; 7 positions agree with TRBD2. Germline lookup yields CDR1 SGHDT and CDR2 YYEEEE. Trimming cost V 0 bases and J 4 bases; bases outside gene matches: 9. The CDR3 spans 16 residues. The CDR3 loop is CASSLGLARAGETQYF. In DNA form, the CDR3 reads TGTGCCAGCAGCTTGGGACTAGCTAGGGCGGGAGAGACCCAGTACTTC.

The rearrangement uses TRBV7-3 and TRBJ2-1, with 11 nucleotides matching TRBD2. The CDR3 sequence is 15 residues long. CDR1 SGHTA and CDR2 FQGTGA come from the germline V gene. The V segment lost 5 bases and the J segment 13 bases; nucleotides outside the gene matches: 13. The CDR3 bases are TGTGCCAGCAGCCAGGGAGGTAGCGGGAGGGCCAGTCAGTTCTTC. It specifies CASSQGGSGRASQFF.

J is TRBJ1-1 and V is TRBV27, with TRBD1 as a possible D gene (6 bases). CDR1 MNHEY and CDR2 SMNVEV come from the germline V gene (reference sequence). The CDR3 loop spans 13 amino acids. Trimming took 5 bases from V and 3 from J, leaving 10 bases between them. CDR3 amino acids: CASSKNRDTEAFF. In DNA form, the CDR3 reads TGTGCCAGCAGTAAAAACAGGGACACTGAAGCTTTCTTT.

J is TRBJ2-3 and V is TRBV7-9; TRBD2 matches 9 bases. Germline values: CDR1 SEHNR, CDR2 FQNEAQ (reference sequence). There are 17 residues in the CDR3. V lost 5 bases to trimming and J lost 3 bases; unmatched junction nucleotides: 12. CDR3 DNA sequence: TGTGCCAGCAGCCGCCGCCGAGTGGCGGGAGGGACAGATACGCAGTATTTT. It encodes CASSRRRVAGGTDTQYF.

This chain links TRBV6-6 with TRBJ1-2; possible D gene TRBD1, 5 bases. The CDR3 consists of 14 residues. Germline V gene data show CDR1 as MNHNY and CDR2 as SVGAGI (reference sequence). The V gene lost 7 bases and the J gene lost 4 bases, with 16 bases spanning the gap. The DNA of the CDR3 is TGTGCCAGCACCCCATGGGGCGGAACCTATGGCTACACCTTC. Its translation: CASTPWGGTYGYTF.

The chain is built from TRBV4-1 and TRBJ2-7, with unresolved D. Germline CDR1 is MGHRA and CDR2 is YSYEKL. This CDR3 has 17 residues. V was trimmed by 6 bases and J by 3 bases, leaving 24 bases between them. Here the CDR3 reads CASSNHAGFAAIYEQYF. In nucleotides, the CDR3 is TGCGCCAGCAGTAACCATGCCGGTTTCGCCGCCATCTACGAGCAGTACTTC.

This chain joins TRBV27 and TRBJ2-2, with D possibly TRBD1 on 9 matching bases. CDR1 is MNHEY, CDR2 SMNVEV, per germline (reference sequence). Trimming stripped 5 bases from V and 1 base from J, with 23 bases between. CDR3 length: 19 residues. The CDR3 DNA is TGTGCCAGCAGTCCAGGGACAGGGTGGAGCGGGAGGAACACCGGGGAGCTGTTTTTT. It yields the protein CASSPGTGWSGRNTGELFF.

V is TRBV9 and J is TRBJ2-7; TRBD2 aligns across 13 bases. The germline V gene has CDR1 SGDLS and CDR2 YYNGEE. Losses at the gene ends were 0 bases for V and 5 bases for J; bases not matched to a gene: 11. The CDR3 is 18 residues long. The CDR3 region is CASSVGLGLAGAPHEQYF. The CDR3 DNA reads as TGTGCCAGCAGCGTAGGTCTCGGACTAGCGGGAGCTCCTCACGAGCAGTACTTC.

The gene calls are TRBV6-5 and TRBJ2-1; weak D call: TRBD2 (7 bases). V lost 6 bases and J lost 9, with 12 bases in between. Germline V gene sequence: CDR1 MNHEY, CDR2 SVGAGI. CDR3 size: 12 residues. CDR3 residues: CASSHREGEQFF. The CDR3 DNA follows: TGTGCCAGCAGCCACAGGGAGGGTGAGCAGTTCTTC.

This chain uses TRBV7-9 with TRBJ1-2, with D possibly TRBD1 on 5 matching bases. CDR1 SEHNR and CDR2 FQNEAQ come from the germline V gene (reference sequence). V was cut by 0 bases and J by 7 bases, with 9 bases left in between. The CDR3 length is 13 residues. The CDR3 sequence: CASSLAGGSGYTF. Here the CDR3 DNA reads TGTGCCAGCAGCTTAGCGGGGGGAAGTGGCTACACCTTC.

This clone was observed a single time. V and J are TRBV11-2 and TRBJ2-7; 16 nucleotides match TRBD2. V lost 7 bases and J lost 6; bases outside the gene matches: 15. The CDR3 extends over 18 amino acids. CDR1 and CDR2 from the germline V gene are SGHAT and FQNNGV. The CDR3 DNA is TGTGCCAGCAACCGACCGGGACTAGCGGGAGGGCGCCCCTCCGAGCAGTACTTC. This translates into CASNRPGLAGGRPSEQYF. The full variable domain, with the rest looked up from reference TRBV11-2 and TRBJ2-7, is EAGVAQSPRYKIIEKRQSVAFWCNPISGHATLYWYQQILGQGPKLLIQFQNNGVVDDSQLPKDRFSAERLKGVDSTLKIQPAKLEDSAVYLCASNRPGLAGGRPSEQYFGPGTRLTVT.

The chain joins TRBV9 to TRBJ2-2; no clear D. The CDR3 runs 13 residues. From germline, CDR1 is SGDLS and CDR2 YYNGEE. V gave up 4 bases and J gave up 7 bases, with 11 bases separating them. CDR3 DNA sequence: TGTGCCAGCAGCATCACGGGTTTCGGGGAGCTGTTTTTT. Protein product: CASSITGFGELFF. Together with reference TRBV9 and TRBJ2-2, the CDR3 gives the full variable domain: DSGVTQTPKHLITATGQRVTLRCSPRSGDLSVYWYQQSLDQGLQFLIQYYNGEERAKGNILERFSAQQFPDLHSELNLSSLELGDSALYFCASSITGFGELFFGEGSRLTVL.

The chain is built from TRBV5-5 and TRBJ1-1, with TRBD1 matching 7 bases. Unmatched junction bases numbered 8, after V lost 3 bases and J lost 3 bases. This CDR3 is 15 amino acids long. Germline V gene sequence: CDR1 SGHKS, CDR2 YYEKEE (reference sequence). As DNA, the CDR3 is TGTGCCAGCAGCTGGAACCCTCAGGGGGACACTGAAGCTTTCTTT. Translated: CASSWNPQGDTEAFF.

The V gene is TRBV6-6, the J gene TRBJ2-7; 10 nucleotides align to TRBD2. V shed 6 bases and J 3 bases; nucleotides not matched to a gene: 8. Germline CDR1 and CDR2: MNHNY and SVGAGI (reference sequence). This CDR3 has 15 amino acids. CDR3 nucleotides: TGTGCCAGCAGCCTTGGACTAGCGGACCTCTACGAGCAGTACTTC. It yields the protein CASSLGLADLYEQYF.

This chain joins TRBV28 and TRBJ1-2; D unresolved. This CDR3 contains 12 residues. Trimming left V 3 bases short and J 6 bases short, with 8 bases between. Germline V gives CDR1 MDHEN, CDR2 SYDVKM. The CDR3 DNA reads as TGTGCCAGCAGTTTTTACACCGATGGCTACACCTTC. Its protein product is CASSFYTDGYTF.

This clone is a singleton in its sample. This chain links TRBV19 with TRBJ1-3, with 8 bases aligning to TRBD1. Germline V lookup: CDR1 LNHDA, CDR2 SQIVND (reference sequence). With 5 bases clipped from V and 0 bases from J, the junction kept 6 bases outside the gene matches. This CDR3 has 16 amino acids. The CDR3 bases are TGTGCCAGTAGTGCCGGACAGGGCTTCTCTGGAAACACCATATATTTT. Protein product: CASSAGQGFSGNTIYF.

DNA of the CDR3: TGTGCCATCAGTGTCCGTGTATTTAACACAGGATACGAGCAGTACTTC. This codes for CAISVRVFNTGYEQYF. The chain carries TRBV10-3 and TRBJ2-7; a weak D match, TRBD1 (5 bases). The CDR3 totals 16 residues. Trimming removed 4 bases at V and 4 bases at J, with 20 bases between. Germline CDR1 reads ENHRY; CDR2 reads SYGVKD.

The rearrangement joins TRBV30 to TRBJ2-7; TRBD1 is a possible D gene (6 bases). Trimming stripped 0 bases from V and 5 bases from J, with 17 bases between. This CDR3 comprises 15 residues. Germline CDR1 reads GTSNPN; CDR2 reads SVGIG (reference sequence). The CDR3 region has the DNA TGTGCCTGGAGTGTAGGTCCTGCAGGGGTCCACGAGCAGTACTTC. This translates into CAWSVGPAGVHEQYF. Full variable domain (remainder filled in from reference TRBV30 and TRBJ2-7): SQTIHQWPATLVQPVGSPLSLECTVEGTSNPNLYWYRQAAGRGLQLLFYSVGIGQISSEVPQNLSASRPQDRQFILSSKKLLLSDSGFYLCAWSVGPAGVHEQYFGPGTRLTVT.

This chain uses TRBV5-1 with TRBJ1-1, with D uncertain. Germline CDR1 SGHRS, CDR2 YFSETQ. This CDR3 spans 13 amino acids. V dropped 5 bases and J dropped 4 bases, with 12 bases sitting between them. The CDR3 coding sequence is TGCGCCAGCAGTCCTGACCCCTCCACTGAAGCTTTCTTT. Translating it yields CASSPDPSTEAFF.

The chain joins TRBV6-5 to TRBJ1-5; D is perhaps TRBD1 (6 bases). Trimming removed 2 bases from V and 4 bases from J, with 12 bases in between. CDR3 length: 15 amino acids. CDR1 and CDR2 from the germline V gene are MNHEY and SVGAGI. CDR3 region: CASSYRGAGNQPQHF. CDR3 DNA sequence: TGTGCCAGCAGTTACCGGGGGGCTGGGAATCAGCCCCAGCATTTT.

In regard to this clone: Within the sample, other DNA sequences also encode this same CDR3. This rearrangement joins TRBV19 to TRBJ1-1; TRBD1 aligns across 9 bases. The germline gives CDR1 LNHDA, CDR2 SQIVND (reference sequence). V dropped 6 bases and J dropped 8; count of bases not matched to a gene: 4. This CDR3 spans 12 amino acids. CDR3 bases: TGTGCCAGTAGCCGGGACAGGGCCGAAGCTTTCTTT. This codes for CASSRDRAEAFF.

The chain is built from TRBV28 and TRBJ1-5; D is ambiguous. The CDR3 is 14 residues long. CDR1 is MDHEN and CDR2 is SYDVKM in the germline V gene. V was pared by 1 base and J by 4 bases, with 8 bases between. The CDR3 loop reads CASSLSPGNQPQHF. The CDR3 region has the DNA TGTGCCAGCAGTTTATCCCCGGGAAATCAGCCCCAGCATTTT. Filled out from reference TRBV28 and TRBJ1-5, the complete variable domain reads DVKVTQSSRYLVKRTGEKVFLECVQDMDHENMFWYRQDPGLGLRLIYFSYDVKMKEKGDIPEGYSVSREKKERFSLILESASTNQTSMYLCASSLSPGNQPQHFGDGTRLSIL.

This clone has only a few counts. V and J are TRBV15 and TRBJ1-1; D not resolved. The CDR3 runs to 14 residues. Trimming pared 1 base from V and 5 bases from J, leaving 11 bases between. Germline lookup yields CDR1 LNHNV and CDR2 YYDKDF (reference sequence). CDR3 loop: CATSRGGVGTEAFF. The CDR3 DNA sequence: TGTGCCACCAGCAGAGGCGGGGTTGGGACTGAAGCTTTCTTT.